Listed below are T cell receptor beta chains from one sample, sequenced in a study of OX40 agonist ivuxolimab in advanced cancers. TCRdb's table, derived via immunoSEQ multiplex PCR, lists solely in-frame clones and lacks some. The sample carries nearly 50,000 clones, 80% to 95% recorded once. The material sequenced was CD4+ or CD8+ T cells sorted from blood, taken in a trial of the OX40 agonist ivuxolimab. All receptors come from an adult with an advanced solid tumor such as melanoma, head and neck, liver or kidney cancer. Both conserved end residues are part of each CDR3. The D gene is left open where the match is weak. A clone size is listed for some rows: how often the clone was seen (once, few, many), or a class if it is expanded.

CDR3 DNA,CDR3 protein,V gene,J gene,D gene,clone size
TGTGCCACCAGCAAACACCCAAGCCTCGCGGGAGAGACCCAGTACTTC,CATSKHPSLAGETQYF,TRBV15,TRBJ2-5,NA,NA
TGTGCCAGCAGCTCAGACGGCTTCAATCAGCCCCAGCATTTT,CASSSDGFNQPQHF,TRBV7-9,TRBJ1-5,NA,NA
TGTGCCAGCAGTTACTCGATAGGGGCTCGAACTGAAGCTTTCTTT,CASSYSIGARTEAFF,TRBV6-5,TRBJ1-1,NA,NA
TGTGCCAGCAGTTACGGGGATAGCGGGATCATGGAGACCCAGTACTTC,CASSYGDSGIMETQYF,TRBV6-5,TRBJ2-5,TRBD2,NA
TGTGCCATCAGTGAGTTCGGGGGGCGGGATTACAATGAGCAGTTCTTC,CAISEFGGRDYNEQFF,TRBV10-3,TRBJ2-1,NA,NA
TGTGCCAGCAGCACCCAGGGCCCGGCGACAGATACGCAGTATTTT,CASSTQGPATDTQYF,TRBV7-3,TRBJ2-3,NA,NA
TGTGCCGGCCGGGGCCTTAACACTGAAGCTTTCTTT,CAGRGLNTEAFF,TRBV10-3,TRBJ1-1,NA,NA
TGTGCCAGCAGTCTGGACCCCGCCCACGTAGCTTTCTTT,CASSLDPAHVAFF,TRBV5-5,TRBJ1-1,NA,NA
TGTGCCAGTAGTATTGGCAATGAGCAGTTCTTC,CASSIGNEQFF,TRBV19,TRBJ2-1,NA,once
TGTGCCAGCAGCTTTTTTTCCCAGGGGGCGGCAGATACGCAGTATTTT,CASSFFSQGAADTQYF,TRBV13,TRBJ2-3,TRBD1,once
TGCGCCAGCAGTGAGTCCCGCGCAGAGAACACTGAAGCTTTCTTT,CASSESRAENTEAFF,TRBV10-1,TRBJ1-1,NA,NA
TGTGCCAGCAGTTTAGTCGGTAACAGGAACTATGGCTACACCTTC,CASSLVGNRNYGYTF,TRBV27,TRBJ1-2,NA,NA
TGTGCCAGCAGCCCTTTAGGTCCAGCGGGGGGGCCAGATACGCAGTATTTT,CASSPLGPAGGPDTQYF,TRBV7-3,TRBJ2-3,TRBD2,once
TGTGCCAGCAGTCCCCGGGACAGGGAGGTGGCCACTGAAGCTTTCTTT,CASSPRDREVATEAFF,TRBV27,TRBJ1-1,TRBD1,NA
TGCGCCAGCAGCCAAGGTAACCTAGAGACGCAGTATTTT,CASSQGNLETQYF,TRBV4-1,TRBJ2-3,NA,NA
TGTGCCAGCACCCCCAGCGGGTTTAACACCGGGGAGCTGTTTTTT,CASTPSGFNTGELFF,TRBV7-9,TRBJ2-2,NA,NA
TGTGCCACCAGCAGGAATTATGTTTACAGGGACGTTGACACTGAAGCTTTCTTT,CATSRNYVYRDVDTEAFF,TRBV15,TRBJ1-1,NA,NA
TGTGCCAGCAGCTCTCCCGGTACAGGGGTTAACACTGAAGCTTTCTTT,CASSSPGTGVNTEAFF,TRBV7-9,TRBJ1-1,TRBD1,NA
TGTGCCAGCAGCCCTAACAGGGCCACTGAAGCTTTCTTT,CASSPNRATEAFF,TRBV11-2,TRBJ1-1,NA,NA
TGTGCCAGCAGCGGGGGGGCAGGGCCCATCGGAGATGGCTACACCTTC,CASSGGAGPIGDGYTF,TRBV13,TRBJ1-2,NA,NA
TGTGCCAGCAGCAACCCTGAAGACAGCCAAGAGACCCAGTACTTC,CASSNPEDSQETQYF,TRBV5-4,TRBJ2-5,NA,NA
TGCGCCAGCAGCCAAGATAGGGTGGGGAATTCACCCCTCCACTTT,CASSQDRVGNSPLHF,TRBV4-1,TRBJ1-6,NA,NA
TGTGCCAGCAGCTCAGGACTAGCTAACACCGGGGAGCTGTTTTTT,CASSSGLANTGELFF,TRBV7-6,TRBJ2-2,TRBD2,NA
TGTGCCAGCAGTGAAGCGCTTGCGGATCCCCAGCATTTT,CASSEALADPQHF,TRBV2,TRBJ1-5,NA,NA
TGTGCCAGTAGTATTGGGCCTAGCGGGGGCCCAGATACGCAGTATTTT,CASSIGPSGGPDTQYF,TRBV19,TRBJ2-3,TRBD2,NA
TGTGCCAGCAGCTTAGATCCAGGCTGGAACACTGAAGCTTTCTTT,CASSLDPGWNTEAFF,TRBV13,TRBJ1-1,NA,NA
TGCAGCGTTGCCGGGACAGGGTTGAACACTGAAGCTTTCTTT,CSVAGTGLNTEAFF,TRBV29-1,TRBJ1-1,TRBD1,NA
TGTGCTAGTGGTTTCCCCACGACAGGGCCGGACTACAATGAGCAGTTCTTC,CASGFPTTGPDYNEQFF,TRBV12-5,TRBJ2-1,TRBD1,NA
TGCAGCGTTGAAGGGTGGTCAGCTGAAGCTTTCTTT,CSVEGWSAEAFF,TRBV29-1,TRBJ1-1,NA,NA
TGTGCCAGCAGTTACTCTCCTAATTCACCCCTCCACTTT,CASSYSPNSPLHF,TRBV6-6,TRBJ1-6,NA,NA
TGTGCCAGCAGCCAGGACAGGGGAGGGGAGACCCAGTACTTC,CASSQDRGGETQYF,TRBV13,TRBJ2-5,TRBD1,NA
TGTGCCAGCAGTATTACAGGGGGTTTCCCAGATACGCAGTATTTT,CASSITGGFPDTQYF,TRBV6-5,TRBJ2-3,TRBD1,NA
TGCGCCAGCAGCCCGGATGGATTATCATTCCCCGGCGCCTACAATGAGCAGTTCTTC,CASSPDGLSFPGAYNEQFF,TRBV5-1,TRBJ2-1,NA,NA
TGTGCCAGCAGTCATCGGGGGGGGGTTTCACCCCTCCACTTT,CASSHRGGVSPLHF,TRBV6-5,TRBJ1-6,NA,NA
TGTGCCAGCAGTCTAACGGGGTCAAACACTGAAGCTTTCTTT,CASSLTGSNTEAFF,TRBV6-6,TRBJ1-1,NA,NA
TGTGCCAGCAGCCCCCGGGGGGGCTTCGCTGAAGCTTTCTTT,CASSPRGGFAEAFF,TRBV7-9,TRBJ1-1,NA,NA
TGTGCCAGTAGTATCTCATACACTGAAGCTTTCTTT,CASSISYTEAFF,TRBV19,TRBJ1-1,NA,NA
TGCGCCAGCAGTCCCCTGTCATGGCCAGGGGAGGCTGTTAACTATGGCTACACCTTC,CASSPLSWPGEAVNYGYTF,TRBV23-1,TRBJ1-2,NA,NA
TGCGCCAGCAGACCGGGACAGGGGAACGAGCAGTACTTC,CASRPGQGNEQYF,TRBV10-2,TRBJ2-7,TRBD1,NA
TGTGCCACCCGGGACAGCTACAATGAGCAGTTCTTC,CATRDSYNEQFF,TRBV19,TRBJ2-1,TRBD1,NA
TGCGCCAGCAGCCCGGACAGGCCGGTCGATGAAAAACTGTTTTTT,CASSPDRPVDEKLFF,TRBV5-1,TRBJ1-4,TRBD1,NA
TGCGCCAGCAGCGTCTACAGGGCGAACACTGAAGCTTTCTTT,CASSVYRANTEAFF,TRBV5-1,TRBJ1-1,NA,NA
TGCGCCAGCAGCACCCGAGGACAGTCGGCCACTGAAGCTTTCTTT,CASSTRGQSATEAFF,TRBV4-1,TRBJ1-1,NA,NA
TGTGCCAGCAAGGGACAGGGGGCCAAGACCCAGTACTTC,CASKGQGAKTQYF,TRBV7-9,TRBJ2-5,TRBD1,NA
TGTGCCAGCAACAACGGAGGGGGGCCACAGAATGAGCAGTTCTTC,CASNNGGGPQNEQFF,TRBV5-4,TRBJ2-1,NA,NA